The text below deals with one TCR beta chain. TCRdb keeps only in-frame clones here, not all; method: immunoSEQ multiplex PCR. Of some 350,000 clones detected, 88% appear once; the ten largest clones hold under 6%. This sample stems from a study of blood T cell repertoires in COVID-19. As for the study in general: From T cells, B-cell-depleted T cells, or PBMCs came the material, which was cDNA or gDNA.

Participant-given clinical history determined each cohort assignment. Cohort 3 recovery required two negative PCRs, clearance, or symptom resolution. Between the trimmed V and J ends, which lost 2 bases and 1 base, there was a span of 11 bases. Germline V gene data show CDR1 as KGHSH and CDR2 as LQKENI. CDR3 length: 15 amino acids. The chain employs TRBV18 and TRBJ1-1, with unresolved D. Sequenced: PBMCs or T cells enriched from blood (not recorded which). This receptor was obtained from a man younger than 45 who had recovered from COVID-19. The CDR3 DNA is TGTGCCAGCTCACCAACGGGAGCTCGGAACACTGAAGCTTTCTTT. Amino acids: CASSPTGARNTEAFF. Combining the CDR3 with reference TRBV18 and TRBJ1-1 gives the whole variable domain NAGVMQNPRHLVRRRGQEARLRCSPMKGHSHVYWYRQLPEEGLKFMVYLQKENIIDESGMPKERFSAEFPKEGPSILRIQQVVRGDSAAYFCASSPTGARNTEAFFGQGTRLTVV.